The rows below give T cell receptor beta chains drawn from one sample of a study of OX40 agonist ivuxolimab in advanced cancers. Sequencing used immunoSEQ multiplex PCR; TCRdb keeps in-frame clones, though not all of them. The sample lists about 88,000 clones; approximately 87% were seen once. The source was CD4+ or CD8+ T cells sorted from blood, collected in a trial of the OX40 agonist ivuxolimab. The receptors come from an adult with an advanced solid tumor such as melanoma, head and neck, liver or kidney cancer. Both conserved end residues are part of each CDR3. D genes are given only for firm matches. A clone size is listed for some rows: how often the clone was seen (once, few, many), or a class if it is expanded.

>TRBV20-1|-|TRBJ2-7|-
TGCAGTGCTAGACGGGCGGACGAGCAGTACTTC
CSARRADEQYF
>TRBV19|-|TRBJ1-1|-
TGTGCCAGTAGTCATGAGGCGAGGGGCAGAGTAAACACTGAAGCTTTCTTT
CASSHEARGRVNTEAFF
>TRBV6-1|-|TRBJ1-5|-
TGTGCCAGCAGTCCTCAGACCTATCAGCCCCAGCATTTT
CASSPQTYQPQHF
>TRBV5-5|TRBD1|TRBJ2-2|-
TGTGCCAGCAGCTTAGGCCTCGGGACAGGGGCAACCGGGGAGCTGTTTTTT
CASSLGLGTGATGELFF
>TRBV5-1|-|TRBJ2-5|-
TGCGCCAGCAGCTTAGGGGAACCGGAGGAGACCCAGTACTTC
CASSLGEPEETQYF
>TRBV6-1|-|TRBJ1-2|few
TGTGCCAGCAGTGGGACAGACTATGGCTACACCTTC
CASSGTDYGYTF
>TRBV7-2|TRBD2|TRBJ2-1|-
TGTGCCAGCAGCCCCCGTCGGACTAGCGGGTCTACCAGGTACAATGAGCAGTTCTTC
CASSPRRTSGSTRYNEQFF
>TRBV14|TRBD1|TRBJ2-7|-
TGTGCCAGCAGCCAAGACTTCACCGGACAGGGGCCCTACGAGCAGTACTTC
CASSQDFTGQGPYEQYF
>TRBV28|-|TRBJ2-5|-
TGTGCCAGCAGTCCCCCCGGGACCGGAGAGACCCAGTACTTC
CASSPPGTGETQYF
>TRBV18|-|TRBJ1-5|-
TGTGCCAGCTCACCAAGTTTATCCAGTCAAAAAGGAGCCCAGCATTTT
CASSPSLSSQKGAQHF
>TRBV2|TRBD1|TRBJ1-1|-
TGTGCCAGCAGTCCCGGGACAGGGGTTCGAGCTTTCTTT
CASSPGTGVRAFF
>TRBV2|TRBD1|TRBJ1-5|-
TGTGCCAGCAGTCCGCAGGGGGCAAGGCAGCCCCAGCATTTT
CASSPQGARQPQHF
>TRBV7-2|TRBD2|TRBJ2-3|-
TGTGCCAGCAGCTTAGACGGGAGGAGCACAGATACGCAGTATTTT
CASSLDGRSTDTQYF
>TRBV5-5|-|TRBJ2-7|-
TGTGCCAGCAGCCAAGGAAGAAGCGGGTCCTACGAGCAGTACTTC
CASSQGRSGSYEQYF
>TRBV18|TRBD1|TRBJ2-1|-
TGTGCCAGCTCACCGGGACAGGTCAATGAGCAGTTCTTC
CASSPGQVNEQFF
>TRBV18|-|TRBJ1-1|-
TGTGCCAGCTCACCAGGGGTACGGAGGACTGAAGCTTTCTTT
CASSPGVRRTEAFF
>TRBV19|-|TRBJ1-1|-
TGTGCCAGTAGTCGGGGACACTTAAACACTGAAGCTTTCTTT
CASSRGHLNTEAFF
>TRBV19|-|TRBJ1-6|few
TGTGCCAGTATGGGTTCGGGGCCCAGTAATTCACCCCTCCACTTT
CASMGSGPSNSPLHF
>TRBV6-5|-|TRBJ2-6|-
TGTGCCAGCAGCTCCAGGGGCTCTGGGGCCAACGTCCTGACTTTC
CASSSRGSGANVLTF
>TRBV7-9|-|TRBJ2-7|few
TGTGCCAGCAGCTTAACTACCTACGAGCAGTACTTC
CASSLTTYEQYF
>TRBV5-8|-|TRBJ1-4|-
TGTGCCAGCAGCTTGCGTTCAGGGTCGAATGAAAAACTGTTTTTT
CASSLRSGSNEKLFF
>TRBV19|-|TRBJ1-5|-
TGTGCCAGTAGTATAGGCAATCAGCCCCAGCATTTT
CASSIGNQPQHF
>TRBV27|-|TRBJ2-7|-
TGTGCCAGCACCCCCCGGGCGGGTTTGTACGAGCAGTACTTC
CASTPRAGLYEQYF
>TRBV18|-|TRBJ1-5|few
TGTGCCAGCTCACCCCTCGACAGTGGCAGCAATCAGCCCCAGCATTTT
CASSPLDSGSNQPQHF
>TRBV27|TRBD2|TRBJ2-5|-
TGTGCCAGCAGTTTATACCCTACCTCAGCGGGAGGAGGCGAGACCCAGTACTTC
CASSLYPTSAGGGETQYF
>TRBV9|-|TRBJ1-1|-
TGTGCCAGCAGCCCGACCGGACAGCCAACTGAAGCTTTCTTT
CASSPTGQPTEAFF
>TRBV21-1|-|TRBJ1-1|-
TGTGCCAGCAGCAACCCCTTTCGGCCACATGAAGCTTTCTTT
CASSNPFRPHEAFF
>TRBV11-1|TRBD2|TRBJ2-1|-
TGTGCCAGCAGCCCTCGGGGAGCGGGGGTTACAGATGAGCAGTTCTTC
CASSPRGAGVTDEQFF
>TRBV4-1|-|TRBJ2-2|-
TGCGCCAGCAGCCAAGATCGAGACACCGGGGAGCTGTTTTTT
CASSQDRDTGELFF
>TRBV2|TRBD2|TRBJ2-5|-
TGTGCCAGCAGTGGACAGCGACTAGCAGGGCAAGAGACCCAGTACTTC
CASSGQRLAGQETQYF
>TRBV27|-|TRBJ1-5|-
TGTGCCAGCAGTTTACTCGGTGGGAATCAGCCCCAGCATTTT
CASSLLGGNQPQHF
>TRBV6-1|-|TRBJ2-7|-
TGTGCCAGCAGTCATCCAATTACAGGGGAGCAGTACTTC
CASSHPITGEQYF
>TRBV19|-|TRBJ2-3|once
TGTGCCAGTAGTATTAACACAGATACGCAGTATTTT
CASSINTDTQYF
>TRBV6-5|-|TRBJ1-1|-
TGTGCCAGCAGTTACTCGCCAGGGCTGAGGACTGAAGCTTTCTTT
CASSYSPGLRTEAFF
>TRBV6-4|-|TRBJ1-2|-
TGTGCCAGCAGTTTCAGGGTTGACACCTTC
CASSFRVDTF
>TRBV7-2|-|TRBJ2-6|-
TGTGCCAGCAGCTTAGGGGGGTCTGGGGCCAACGTCCTGACTTTC
CASSLGGSGANVLTF
>TRBV5-4|-|TRBJ1-6|-
TGTGCCAGCAGCGGGGCGGTCCTCGAGCCCCTCCACTTT
CASSGAVLEPLHF
>TRBV6-1|TRBD1|TRBJ2-2|-
TGTGCCAGCAGTGAATTCGACAGGGTGAGCACCGGGGAGCTGTTTTTT
CASSEFDRVSTGELFF
>TRBV18|-|TRBJ2-1|-
TGTGCCAGCTCACCAGTCCTGGCTCGAGAGAATGAGCAGTTCTTC
CASSPVLARENEQFF
>TRBV15|-|TRBJ1-3|few
TGTGCCACCAGCAGAGATAAGGCTGGAAACACCATATATTTT
CATSRDKAGNTIYF
>TRBV11-2|TRBD2|TRBJ2-7|-
TGTGCCAGCAGCTTAGGGAGACTAGCGGGAGTGCTGCAGTACTTC
CASSLGRLAGVLQYF
>TRBV11-3|-|TRBJ2-1|-
TGTGCCAGCAGCTCAAACCCGGGACCGTACAATGAGCAGTTCTTC
CASSSNPGPYNEQFF
>TRBV18|-|TRBJ1-2|once
TGTGCCAGCTCACCCTATCCTCCTACCGGGGATGGCTACACCTTC
CASSPYPPTGDGYTF
>TRBV5-1|TRBD1|TRBJ1-1|-
TGCGCCAGCAGCCCAGGGACAGGGGGCATGAACACTGAAGCTTTCTTT
CASSPGTGGMNTEAFF
>TRBV20-1|-|TRBJ1-2|once
TGCAGTGCTAAGTTTAACTATGGCTACACCTTC
CSAKFNYGYTF
>TRBV5-8|-|TRBJ1-5|-
TGTGCCAGCAGCTTGTGGGGGTCGGGATCCAATCAGCCCCAGCATTTT
CASSLWGSGSNQPQHF
>TRBV29-1|-|TRBJ1-5|few
TGCAGCGTTGCATTGGATAGCAATCAGCCCCAGCATTTT
CSVALDSNQPQHF
>TRBV6-5|-|TRBJ1-4|-
TGTGCCAGCAGCCCGACGGGAAGTAATGAAAAACTGTTTTTT
CASSPTGSNEKLFF